This entry features one TCR beta chain sequence. Germline V gene lookup returns CDR1 SGHRS and CDR2 YFSETQ. V trimming: 4 bases; J trimming: 8 bases; junction bases outside the gene matches: 12. This CDR3 is 16 amino acids long. Method: immunoSEQ multiplex PCR; TCRdb's copy keeps in-frame clones and lacks some. The sample yields 200,000 to 250,000 clones, around nine tenths seen once. The sample is drawn from a study of blood T cell repertoires in COVID-19. Study-wide context: The samples span acute and convalescent COVID-19 from the United States, Italy and Spain.

The sample taken for sequencing was peripheral blood. The chain has TRBV5-1 and TRBJ1-6; 7 positions match TRBD1. This TCR derives from a man in his thirties or forties with COVID-19, enrolled during active disease. This CDR3 is CASSLRPTGSDSPLHF. The CDR3, as DNA: TGCGCCAGCAGCCTACGTCCGACAGGGTCCGATTCACCCCTCCACTTT.